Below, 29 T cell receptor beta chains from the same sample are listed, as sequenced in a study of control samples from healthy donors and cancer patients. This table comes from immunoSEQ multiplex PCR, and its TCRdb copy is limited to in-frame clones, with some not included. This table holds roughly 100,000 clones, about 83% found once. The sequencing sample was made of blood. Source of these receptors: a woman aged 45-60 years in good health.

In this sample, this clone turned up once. As DNA, the CDR3 is TGTGCCAGCAGTCCGAAAGGAGCGTACGGCGGGGAGCTGTTTTTT. Amino acids: CASSPKGAYGGELFF. The chain links TRBV2 to TRBJ2-2; D unclear. Trimming took off 5 bases at V and 7 bases at J, with 17 bases between the two ends. The CDR3 is 15 amino acids. The germline gives CDR1 SNHLY, CDR2 FYNNEI.

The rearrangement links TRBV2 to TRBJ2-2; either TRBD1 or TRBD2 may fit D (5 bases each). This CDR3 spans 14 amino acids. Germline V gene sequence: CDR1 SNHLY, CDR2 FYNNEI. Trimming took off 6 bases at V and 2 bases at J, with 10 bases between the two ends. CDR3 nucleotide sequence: TGTGCCAGCAGGGGGGAACGAAACACCGGGGAGCTGTTTTTT. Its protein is CASRGERNTGELFF.

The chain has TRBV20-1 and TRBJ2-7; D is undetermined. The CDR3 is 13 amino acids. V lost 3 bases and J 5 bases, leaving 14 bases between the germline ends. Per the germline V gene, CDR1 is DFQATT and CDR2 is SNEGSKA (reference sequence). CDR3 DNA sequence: TGCAGTGCTAGTCTCGCGCTTCGGAACGAGCAGTACTTC. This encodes CSASLALRNEQYF.

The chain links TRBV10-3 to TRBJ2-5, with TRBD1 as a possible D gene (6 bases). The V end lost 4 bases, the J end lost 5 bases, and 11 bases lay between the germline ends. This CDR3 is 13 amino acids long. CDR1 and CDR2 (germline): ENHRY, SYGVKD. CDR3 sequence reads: CAISAGVGETQYF. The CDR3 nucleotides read TGTGCCATCAGTGCAGGGGTGGGGGAGACCCAGTACTTC.

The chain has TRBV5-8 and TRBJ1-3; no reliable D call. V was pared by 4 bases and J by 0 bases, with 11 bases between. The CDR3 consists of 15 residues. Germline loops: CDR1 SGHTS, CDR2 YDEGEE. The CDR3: CASSHVRNSGNTIYF. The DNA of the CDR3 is TGTGCCAGCAGCCACGTCAGGAACTCTGGAAACACCATATATTTT.

The CDR3 spells CASSKTGTYEQYF. CDR3 DNA sequence: TGTGCCAGCAGTAAGACTGGCACCTACGAGCAGTACTTC. The chain employs TRBV6-2 or TRBV6-3 and TRBJ2-7; no definite D call. Germline lookup yields CDR1 MNHEY and CDR2 SVGEGT. V shed 5 bases and J shed 2 bases, with 10 bases lying between them. CDR3 size: 13 residues.

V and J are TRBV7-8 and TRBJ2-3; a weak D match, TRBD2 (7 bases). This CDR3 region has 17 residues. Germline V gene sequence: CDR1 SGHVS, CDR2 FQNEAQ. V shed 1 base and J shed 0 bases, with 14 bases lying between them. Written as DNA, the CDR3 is TGTGCCAGCAGCTTAGGGGAGGGGGACATTAGCACAGATACGCAGTATTTT. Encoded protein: CASSLGEGDISTDTQYF. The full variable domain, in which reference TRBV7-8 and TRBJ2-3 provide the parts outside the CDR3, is GAGVSQSPRYKVAKRGQDVALRCDPISGHVSLFWYQQALGQGPEFLTYFQNEAQLDKSGLPSDRFFAERPEGSVSTLKIQRTQQEDSAVYLCASSLGEGDISTDTQYFGPGTRLTVL.

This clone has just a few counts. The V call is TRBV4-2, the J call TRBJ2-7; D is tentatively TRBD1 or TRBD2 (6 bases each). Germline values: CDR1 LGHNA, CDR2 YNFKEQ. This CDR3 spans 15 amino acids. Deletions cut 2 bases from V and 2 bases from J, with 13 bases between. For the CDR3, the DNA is TGTGCCAGCAGCCAATCAGGGGAGGTGGCCTACGAGCAGTACTTC. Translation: CASSQSGEVAYEQYF.

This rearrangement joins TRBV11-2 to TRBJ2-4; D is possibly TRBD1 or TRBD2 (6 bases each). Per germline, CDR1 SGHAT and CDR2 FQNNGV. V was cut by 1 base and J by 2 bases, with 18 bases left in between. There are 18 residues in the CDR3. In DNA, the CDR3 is TGTGCCAGCAGCTTAGTACTTAAGAGGGGGGACTCCAAAAACATTCAGTACTTC. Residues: CASSLVLKRGDSKNIQYF. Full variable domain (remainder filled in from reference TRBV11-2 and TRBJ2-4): EAGVAQSPRYKIIEKRQSVAFWCNPISGHATLYWYQQILGQGPKLLIQFQNNGVVDDSQLPKDRFSAERLKGVDSTLKIQPAKLEDSAVYLCASSLVLKRGDSKNIQYFGAGTRLSVL.

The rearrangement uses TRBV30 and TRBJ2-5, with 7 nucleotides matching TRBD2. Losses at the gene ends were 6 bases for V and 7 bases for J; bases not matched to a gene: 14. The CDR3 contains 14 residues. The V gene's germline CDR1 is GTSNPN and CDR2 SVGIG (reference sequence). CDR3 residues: CACPAASGPGTQYF. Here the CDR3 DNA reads TGTGCCTGCCCCGCGGCTAGCGGACCAGGGACCCAGTACTTC. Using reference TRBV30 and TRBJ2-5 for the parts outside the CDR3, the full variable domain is SQTIHQWPATLVQPVGSPLSLECTVEGTSNPNLYWYRQAAGRGLQLLFYSVGIGQISSEVPQNLSASRPQDRQFILSSKKLLLSDSGFYLCACPAASGPGTQYFGPGTRLLVL.

The CDR3 DNA reads TGTGCCAGCAGCGTAGGAGGCAGTAACTATGGCTACACCTTC. Its protein is CASSVGGSNYGYTF. V is TRBV9 and J is TRBJ1-2; D is undetermined. V dropped 0 bases and J dropped 1 base, with 7 bases sitting between them. CDR1 is SGDLS and CDR2 is YYNGEE in the germline V gene. The CDR3 is 14 residues long. The whole variable domain, filled in from reference TRBV9 and TRBJ1-2, reads DSGVTQTPKHLITATGQRVTLRCSPRSGDLSVYWYQQSLDQGLQFLIQYYNGEERAKGNILERFSAQQFPDLHSELNLSSLELGDSALYFCASSVGGSNYGYTFGSGTRLTVV.

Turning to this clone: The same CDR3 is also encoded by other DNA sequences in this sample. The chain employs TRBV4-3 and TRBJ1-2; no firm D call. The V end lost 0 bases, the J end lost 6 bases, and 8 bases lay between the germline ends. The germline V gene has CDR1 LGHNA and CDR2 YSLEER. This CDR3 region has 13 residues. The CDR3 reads CASSQEMGDGYTF. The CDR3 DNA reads TGCGCCAGCAGCCAAGAGATGGGCGATGGCTACACCTTC.

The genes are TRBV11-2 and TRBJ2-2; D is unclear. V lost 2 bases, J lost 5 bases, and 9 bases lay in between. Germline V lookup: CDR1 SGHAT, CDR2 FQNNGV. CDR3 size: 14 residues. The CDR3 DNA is TGTGCCAGCAGCTTAAAGGTTTTGACCGGGGAGCTGTTTTTT. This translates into CASSLKVLTGELFF.

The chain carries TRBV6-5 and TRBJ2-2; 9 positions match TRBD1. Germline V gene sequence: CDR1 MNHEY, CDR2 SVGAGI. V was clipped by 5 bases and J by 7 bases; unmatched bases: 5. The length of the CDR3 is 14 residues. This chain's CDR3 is CASSPGTGFGELFF. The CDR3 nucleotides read TGTGCCAGCAGTCCCGGGACAGGGTTCGGGGAGCTGTTTTTT.

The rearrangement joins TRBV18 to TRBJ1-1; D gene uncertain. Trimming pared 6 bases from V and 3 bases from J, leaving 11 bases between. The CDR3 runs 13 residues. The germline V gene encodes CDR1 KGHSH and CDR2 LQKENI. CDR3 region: CASSQFGDTEAFF. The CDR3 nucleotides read TGTGCCAGCTCCCAATTCGGGGACACTGAAGCTTTCTTT.

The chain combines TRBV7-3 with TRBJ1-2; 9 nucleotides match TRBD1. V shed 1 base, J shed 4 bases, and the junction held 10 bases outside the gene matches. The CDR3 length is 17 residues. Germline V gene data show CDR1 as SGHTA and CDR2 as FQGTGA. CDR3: CASSLRPQGAKVYGYTF. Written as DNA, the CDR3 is TGTGCCAGCAGCTTAAGGCCACAGGGGGCGAAGGTCTATGGCTACACCTTC.

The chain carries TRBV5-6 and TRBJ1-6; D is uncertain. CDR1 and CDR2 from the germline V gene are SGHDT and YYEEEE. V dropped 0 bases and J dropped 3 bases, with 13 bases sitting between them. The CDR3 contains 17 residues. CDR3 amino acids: CASSLAMEGHYNSPLHF. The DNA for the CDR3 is TGTGCCAGCAGCTTGGCCATGGAAGGCCACTATAATTCACCCCTCCACTTT.

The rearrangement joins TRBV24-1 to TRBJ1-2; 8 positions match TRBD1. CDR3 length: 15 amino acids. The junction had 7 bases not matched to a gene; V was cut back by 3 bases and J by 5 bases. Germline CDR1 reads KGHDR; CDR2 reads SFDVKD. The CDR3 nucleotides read TGTGCCACCAGTGATCGACAGGACAGGGTGTATGGCTACACCTTC. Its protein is CATSDRQDRVYGYTF.

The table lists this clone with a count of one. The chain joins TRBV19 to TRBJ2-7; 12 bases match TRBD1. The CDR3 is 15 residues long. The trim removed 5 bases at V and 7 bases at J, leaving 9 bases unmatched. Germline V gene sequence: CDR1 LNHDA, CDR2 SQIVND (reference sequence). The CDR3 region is CASSARGDRGQEQYF. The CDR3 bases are TGTGCCAGTAGTGCCAGGGGGGACAGGGGGCAGGAGCAGTACTTC. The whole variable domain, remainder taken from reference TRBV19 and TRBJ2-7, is DGGITQSPKYLFRKEGQNVTLSCEQNLNHDAMYWYRQDPGQGLRLIYYSQIVNDFQKGDIAEGYSVSREKKESFPLTVTSAQKNPTAFYLCASSARGDRGQEQYFGPGTRLTVT.

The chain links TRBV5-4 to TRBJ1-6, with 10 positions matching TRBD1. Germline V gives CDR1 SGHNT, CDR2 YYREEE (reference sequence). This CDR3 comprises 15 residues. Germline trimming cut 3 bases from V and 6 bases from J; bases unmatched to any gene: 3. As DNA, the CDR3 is TGTGCCAGCAGCTATGGACAGGGGGGTAATTCACCCCTCCACTTT. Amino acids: CASSYGQGGNSPLHF.

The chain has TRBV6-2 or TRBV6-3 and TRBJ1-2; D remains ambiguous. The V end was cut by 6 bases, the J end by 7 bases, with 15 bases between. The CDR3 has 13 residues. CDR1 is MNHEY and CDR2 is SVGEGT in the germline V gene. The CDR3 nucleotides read TGTGCCAGCAGCTTTGGTCTTACGGGTGGCTACACCTTC. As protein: CASSFGLTGGYTF.

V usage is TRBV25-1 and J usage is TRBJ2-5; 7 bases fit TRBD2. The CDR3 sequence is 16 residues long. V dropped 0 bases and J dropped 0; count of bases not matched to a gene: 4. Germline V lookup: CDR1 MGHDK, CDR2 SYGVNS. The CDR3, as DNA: TGTGCCAGCAGTGAATATTTGGGGGGGTACCAAGAGACCCAGTACTTC. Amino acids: CASSEYLGGYQETQYF.

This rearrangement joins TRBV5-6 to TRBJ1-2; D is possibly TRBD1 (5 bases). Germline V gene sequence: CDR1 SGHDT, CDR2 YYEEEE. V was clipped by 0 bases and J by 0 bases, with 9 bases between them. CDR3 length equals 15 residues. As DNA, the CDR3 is TGTGCCAGCAGCTTGGAACAGGTTACTAACTATGGCTACACCTTC. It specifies CASSLEQVTNYGYTF.

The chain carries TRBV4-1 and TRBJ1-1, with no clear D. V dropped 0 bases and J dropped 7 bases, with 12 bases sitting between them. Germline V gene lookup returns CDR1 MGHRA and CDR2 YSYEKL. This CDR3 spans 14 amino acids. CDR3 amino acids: CASSQESRRDEAFF. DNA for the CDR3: TGCGCCAGCAGCCAAGAATCGAGGAGGGATGAAGCTTTCTTT.

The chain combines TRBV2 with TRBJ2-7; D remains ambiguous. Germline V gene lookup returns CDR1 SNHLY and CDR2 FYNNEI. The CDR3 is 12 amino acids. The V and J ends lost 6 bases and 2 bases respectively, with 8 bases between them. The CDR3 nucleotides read TGTGCCAGCAGCCCAAGAGCCTACGAGCAGTACTTC. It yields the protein CASSPRAYEQYF.

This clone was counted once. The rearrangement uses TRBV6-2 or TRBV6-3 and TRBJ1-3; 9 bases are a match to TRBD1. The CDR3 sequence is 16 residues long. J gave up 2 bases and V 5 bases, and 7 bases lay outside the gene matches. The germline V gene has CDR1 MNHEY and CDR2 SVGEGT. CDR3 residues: CASSDLDRGPGNTIYF. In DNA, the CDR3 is TGTGCCAGCAGTGACCTGGACAGGGGCCCTGGAAACACCATATATTTT.

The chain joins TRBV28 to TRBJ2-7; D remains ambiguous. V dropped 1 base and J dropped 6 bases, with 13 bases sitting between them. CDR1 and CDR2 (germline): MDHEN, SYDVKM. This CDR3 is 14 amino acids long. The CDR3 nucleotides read TGTGCCAGCAGTTTATTCCGGGCCTCCGGCGAGCAGTACTTC. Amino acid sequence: CASSLFRASGEQYF.

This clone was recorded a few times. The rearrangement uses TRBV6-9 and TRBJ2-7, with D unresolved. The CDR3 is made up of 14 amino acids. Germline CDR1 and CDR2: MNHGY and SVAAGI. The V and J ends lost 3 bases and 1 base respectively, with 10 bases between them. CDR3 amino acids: CASSYQDASYEQYF. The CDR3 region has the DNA TGTGCCAGCAGTTACCAGGACGCATCCTACGAGCAGTACTTC.

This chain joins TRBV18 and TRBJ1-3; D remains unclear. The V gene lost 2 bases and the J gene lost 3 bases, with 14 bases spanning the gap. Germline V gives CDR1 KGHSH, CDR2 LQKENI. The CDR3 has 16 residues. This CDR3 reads CASSPSGLVFGNTIYF. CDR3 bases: TGTGCCAGCTCACCATCGGGTTTGGTTTTTGGAAACACCATATATTTT.